The 20 T cell receptor beta chains below all came from one sample that was sequenced in a study of blood T cell repertoires in COVID-19. The method was immunoSEQ multiplex PCR; TCRdb's version includes in-frame clones alone and lacks a portion of them. The sample has 150,000 to 200,000 clones, roughly 90% seen once. Sequenced sample: peripheral blood. The receptors here all came from a young man with COVID-19, enrolled during active disease.

The chain uses TRBV28 and TRBJ1-1; 8 nucleotides match TRBD1. The CDR3 sequence is 12 residues long. CDR1 MDHEN and CDR2 SYDVKM come from the germline V gene. V lost 8 bases to trimming and J lost 7 bases; unmatched junction nucleotides: 6. CDR3 bases: TGTGCCAGCGAAGGGACAGGTGTTGAAGCTTTCTTT. Translated, it gives CASEGTGVEAFF.

The J gene is TRBJ2-2, the V gene TRBV18, with 10 positions matching TRBD2. J was trimmed by 0 bases and V by 0 bases; bases with no gene match: 10. Germline values: CDR1 KGHSH, CDR2 LQKENI. CDR3 size: 20 residues. CDR3 in amino acids: CASSPPSGLAGAPNTGELFF. The CDR3 region has the DNA TGTGCCAGCTCACCACCGTCGGGGCTAGCGGGGGCTCCGAACACCGGGGAGCTGTTTTTT.

This clone was seen only a few times. The rearrangement links TRBV7-9 to TRBJ2-1; a weak D match, TRBD2 (6 bases). The CDR3 totals 15 residues. Germline loops: CDR1 SEHNR, CDR2 FQNEAQ (reference sequence). V was cut by 3 bases and J by 2 bases, with 11 bases left in between. CDR3 protein: CASSLGGSPYNEQFF. CDR3 DNA: TGTGCCAGCAGCTTGGGGGGTAGCCCCTACAATGAGCAGTTCTTC.

The chain links TRBV6-5 to TRBJ2-7; unclear D gene. The CDR3 runs to 15 residues. Germline-derived CDR1 and CDR2 are MNHEY and SVGAGI. Trimming left V 2 bases short and J 7 bases short, with 18 bases between. The CDR3 DNA reads TGTGCCAGCAGTTACCGCAGTGCAGCAGCGAGTGAGCAGTACTTC. Protein: CASSYRSAAASEQYF.

The V call is TRBV5-1, the J call TRBJ1-5; perhaps TRBD1 as D (6 bases). Germline lookup yields CDR1 SGHRS and CDR2 YFSETQ. V dropped 3 bases and J dropped 6 bases, with 16 bases sitting between them. This CDR3 is 15 amino acids long. CDR3 sequence: CASSWGDLQGQPQHF. In DNA form, the CDR3 reads TGCGCCAGCAGCTGGGGAGACTTACAGGGTCAGCCCCAGCATTTT.

The V gene is TRBV6-6, the J gene TRBJ1-1; tentatively, D is TRBD1 (6 bases). The CDR3 is 13 residues long. Between the trimmed V and J ends, which lost 5 bases and 5 bases, there was a span of 12 bases. Germline V gene data show CDR1 as MNHNY and CDR2 as SVGAGI (reference sequence). The CDR3 DNA follows: TGTGCCAGCAGTCGGACAGTTATAACTGAAGCTTTCTTT. This encodes CASSRTVITEAFF.

This clone was detected only once. This chain uses TRBV5-1 with TRBJ1-4; 9 positions agree with TRBD1. The germline CDR1 and CDR2 sequences are SGHRS and YFSETQ. The V gene end was trimmed by 3 bases and the J gene end by 5 bases; junction bases not matched to a gene: 2. The CDR3 has 14 residues. The CDR3 DNA reads as TGCGCCAGCAGCTCCGGGACAGGGAATGAAAAACTGTTTTTT. Translation gives CASSSGTGNEKLFF.

The chain uses TRBV29-1 and TRBJ2-7; perhaps TRBD2 as D (5 bases). Looked up from germline, CDR1 is SQVTM and CDR2 is ANQGSEA. V was shortened by 3 bases and J by 5 bases, with 14 bases between the two germline ends. The CDR3 has 13 amino acids. The CDR3 region is CSVEEALGHEQYF. CDR3 coding DNA: TGCAGCGTTGAGGAGGCTCTAGGGCACGAGCAGTACTTC.

CDR3 in DNA: TGTGCCAGCAGCTTAGAGACTAGCTCTAGCACAGATACGCAGTATTTT. It yields the protein CASSLETSSSTDTQYF. This sequence joins TRBV7-9 and TRBJ2-3, with TRBD2 identical over 7 bases. The CDR3 loop spans 16 amino acids. Germline loops: CDR1 SEHNR, CDR2 FQNEAQ (reference sequence). J lost 0 bases, V lost 1 base, and 4 bases had no gene match.

This chain connects TRBV2 to TRBJ1-5, with D maybe TRBD1 (5 bases). Trimming took off 4 bases at V and 0 bases at J, with 10 bases between the two ends. From germline, CDR1 is SNHLY and CDR2 FYNNEI. This CDR3 comprises 15 residues. The CDR3 sequence: CASSVVGDSNQPQHF. CDR3 coding DNA: TGTGCCAGCAGTGTGGTAGGGGATAGCAATCAGCCCCAGCATTTT.

The chain carries TRBV30 and TRBJ2-2; D ambiguous. In germline, CDR1 is GTSNPN, CDR2 SVGIG (reference sequence). The length of the CDR3 is 13 residues. Between the trimmed V and J ends, which lost 4 bases and 0 bases, there was a span of 6 bases. The chain's CDR3 is CAWNPANTGELFF. The CDR3 nucleotides read TGTGCCTGGAATCCAGCGAACACCGGGGAGCTGTTTTTT.

The rearrangement links TRBV30 to TRBJ1-5; 7 bases fit TRBD1. This CDR3 spans 16 amino acids. Germline V gene lookup returns CDR1 GTSNPN and CDR2 SVGIG (reference sequence). With 3 bases clipped from V and 3 bases from J, the junction kept 11 bases outside the gene matches. Written as DNA, the CDR3 is TGTGCCTGGAGCCTCCCCGGGGACAGATACAATCAGCCCCAGCATTTT. This gives the protein CAWSLPGDRYNQPQHF.

The genes are TRBV19 and TRBJ2-2; TRBD2 matches 12 bases. Losses at the gene ends were 9 bases for V and 3 bases for J; bases not matched to a gene: 5. The CDR3 runs 15 residues. Germline V CDR1 and CDR2: LNHDA, SQIVND (reference sequence). CDR3 bases: TGTGCCAGCATGCTAGCGGGGGGGTACACCGGGGAGCTGTTTTTT. This gives the protein CASMLAGGYTGELFF.

The chain has TRBV5-1 and TRBJ2-3, with 13 bases identical to TRBD2. Germline V lookup: CDR1 SGHRS, CDR2 YFSETQ. Unmatched junction bases numbered 2, after V lost 4 bases and J lost 0 bases. This CDR3 has 16 amino acids. CDR3 sequence reads: CASSLTSGRSTDTQYF. In DNA, the CDR3 is TGCGCCAGCAGCCTGACTAGCGGGAGGAGCACAGATACGCAGTATTTT.

V and J are TRBV6-5 and TRBJ2-7, with D perhaps matching TRBD1 (5 bases). The CDR3 has 15 amino acids. Germline V gene lookup returns CDR1 MNHEY and CDR2 SVGAGI. The V gene lost 5 bases and the J gene lost 3 bases, with 17 bases spanning the gap. CDR3 sequence reads: CASSPRQISNYEQYF. The CDR3 DNA reads TGTGCCAGCAGTCCCAGACAGATCTCCAACTACGAGCAGTACTTC.

The rearrangement uses TRBV19 and TRBJ1-2; no clear D. V was trimmed by 3 bases and J by 2 bases, leaving 13 bases between them. This CDR3 spans 15 amino acids. The germline CDR1 and CDR2 sequences are LNHDA and SQIVND (reference sequence). The DNA for the CDR3 is TGTGCCAGTAGTATGTCCCGTCCGGGAAACTATGGCTACACCTTC. Translating it yields CASSMSRPGNYGYTF.

V usage is TRBV28 and J usage is TRBJ1-2; TRBD1 matches at 7 bases. V lost 5 bases, J lost 4 bases, and 7 bases stayed unmatched. Per the germline V gene, CDR1 is MDHEN and CDR2 is SYDVKM. This CDR3 comprises 14 residues. CDR3: CASSPDRRVYGYTF. In nucleotides, the CDR3 is TGTGCCAGCAGTCCGGACAGGAGGGTCTATGGCTACACCTTC.

Only a few counts were recorded for this clone. The chain uses TRBV15 and TRBJ1-1; TRBD1 agrees at 7 bases. CDR3 length equals 13 residues. CDR1 is LNHNV and CDR2 is YYDKDF in the germline V gene (reference sequence). Trimming cost V 6 bases and J 10 bases; bases outside gene matches: 11. As DNA, the CDR3 is TGTGCCACCAGGAGCCGGGACAGCGCATCAGCTTTCTTT. Translating it yields CATRSRDSASAFF.

The chain couples TRBV20-1 to TRBJ2-7; D is ambiguous. Germline CDR1 and CDR2: DFQATT and SNEGSKA (reference sequence). V gave up 8 bases and J gave up 0 bases, with 8 bases separating them. This CDR3 contains 11 residues. The CDR3: CSLRFSYEQYF. The CDR3 DNA is TGCAGTCTGAGGTTCTCCTACGAGCAGTACTTC.

This clone has ten or more counts. This rearrangement joins TRBV3-1 (or the pseudogene TRBV3-2) to TRBJ1-2; possible D gene TRBD1, 6 bases. This CDR3 spans 17 amino acids. Trimming cost V 0 bases and J 5 bases, with 19 bases left between them. Germline V gives CDR1 LGHDT, CDR2 YNNKEL (reference sequence). The CDR3 DNA follows: TGTGCCAGCAGCCAAGACGAGGACAGCCCTGTAGTTTATGGCTACACCTTC. This codes for CASSQDEDSPVVYGYTF.